This T cell receptor beta chain was found in a study of blood T cell repertoires in COVID-19. Study-level information: Collection of acute and convalescent COVID-19 samples took place in the United States, Italy and Spain. T cells, B-cell-depleted T cells, or PBMCs supplied cDNA or gDNA.

The CDR3 length is 16 residues. Germline V gene sequence: CDR1 LNHDA, CDR2 SQIVND (reference sequence). V was clipped by 7 bases and J by 5 bases; unmatched bases: 16. Assignment of participants to cohorts was predicated upon participant-reported clinical history. Authors' processing steps: Estimated nucleated cell counts came from reference gene primer amplification. Sequencing used immunoSEQ multiplex PCR; TCRdb keeps in-frame clones, though not all of them. Clone size and V and J calls were adopted from that table, with D and trimming inferred from the DNA. The table records approximately 340,000 clones, about 89% of them present only once. This clone came up once.

The rearrangement links TRBV19 to TRBJ1-2, with 7 bases lining up with TRBD1. This receptor was obtained from a woman aged 35 to 49 who had been exposed to COVID-19. Sequencing was done on a sample of PBMCs or T cells enriched from blood (not recorded which). The chain's CDR3 is CASTKLDRVVNYGYTF. The CDR3 DNA sequence: TGTGCCAGTACCAAACTAGACAGGGTCGTGAATTATGGCTACACCTTC.